The source of this TCR beta chain is a study of blood T cell repertoires in COVID-19. Study context: Samples representing acute and convalescent COVID-19 were sourced from the United States, Italy and Spain. PBMCs, B-cell-depleted T cells, or T cells were the source of the cDNA or gDNA that made up the material.

Here immunoSEQ multiplex PCR was the method, and the copy in TCRdb shows in-frame clones only, minus some. The sample includes approximately 25,000 clones, around 72% of them seen just once. Trimming took off 6 bases at V and 2 bases at J, with 7 bases between the two ends. The CDR3 is 12 amino acids. Per germline, CDR1 SGHTA and CDR2 FQGNSA. The sequencing input was peripheral blood. The chain couples TRBV7-2 to TRBJ2-5; D ambiguous. This receptor was obtained from a woman older than 75 with acute or convalescent COVID-19. CDR3 region: CASSFGQETQYF. The CDR3 DNA is TGTGCCAGCAGTTTCGGTCAAGAGACCCAGTACTTC.